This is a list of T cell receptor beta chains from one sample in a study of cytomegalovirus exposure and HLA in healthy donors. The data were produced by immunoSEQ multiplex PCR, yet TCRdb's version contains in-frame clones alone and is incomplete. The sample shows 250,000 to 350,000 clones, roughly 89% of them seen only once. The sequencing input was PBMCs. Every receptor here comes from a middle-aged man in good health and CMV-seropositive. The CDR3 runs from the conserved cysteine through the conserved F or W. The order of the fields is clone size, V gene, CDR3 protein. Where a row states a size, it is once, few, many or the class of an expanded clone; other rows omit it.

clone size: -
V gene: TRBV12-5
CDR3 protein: CASGLVRVAGGLNNEQFF

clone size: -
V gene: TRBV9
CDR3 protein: CASSAGLAGDEQFF

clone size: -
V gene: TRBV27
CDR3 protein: CASSLSSGNEQYF

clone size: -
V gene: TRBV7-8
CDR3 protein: CASSLGTGGSRDTQYF

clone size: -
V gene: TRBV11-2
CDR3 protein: CASSFRGYQETQYF

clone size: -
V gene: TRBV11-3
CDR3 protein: CASSSGGSGANVLTF

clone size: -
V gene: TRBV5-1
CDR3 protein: CASLTGTGGMNTEAFF

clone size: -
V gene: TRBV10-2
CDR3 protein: CASSEVGSTEAFF

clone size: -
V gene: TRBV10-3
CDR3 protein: CAISGLAGAGDTQYF

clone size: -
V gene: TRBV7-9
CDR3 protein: CASEGGGAYEQYF

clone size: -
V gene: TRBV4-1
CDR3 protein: CASSQEDSGSYNEQFF

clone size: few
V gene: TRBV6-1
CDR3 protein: CASSEASTGGSYEQYF

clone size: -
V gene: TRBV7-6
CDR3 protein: CASSPPDRGGDTQYF

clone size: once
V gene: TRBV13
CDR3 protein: CASSSGTSGAPYEQYF

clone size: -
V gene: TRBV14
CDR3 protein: CASSLTSDYNEQFF

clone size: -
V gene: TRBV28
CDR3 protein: CATSFSGRRGDTQYF

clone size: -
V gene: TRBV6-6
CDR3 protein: CASIEGRGSSYEQYF

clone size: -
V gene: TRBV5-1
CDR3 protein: CASSLGLGLAGESSYNEQFF

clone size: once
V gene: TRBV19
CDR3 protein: CASSTTVSTDTQYF

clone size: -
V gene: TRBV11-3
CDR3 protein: CASSLGLNEQFF

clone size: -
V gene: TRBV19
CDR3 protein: CATSWGGSSYEQYF

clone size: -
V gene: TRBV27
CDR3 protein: CASSFSSGANVLTF

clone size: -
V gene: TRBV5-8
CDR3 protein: CASSLNRGQAYEQYF

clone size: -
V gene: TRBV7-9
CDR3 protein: CASSLALTRETQYF

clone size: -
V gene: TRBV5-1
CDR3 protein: CASSKEPGMAYTQYF

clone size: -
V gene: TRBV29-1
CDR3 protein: CAFQEGRANYGYTF

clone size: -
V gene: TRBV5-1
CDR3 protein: CASSFSGTGGGYTF

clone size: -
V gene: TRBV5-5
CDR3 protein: CASSGPYSYEQYF

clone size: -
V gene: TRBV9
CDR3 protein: CASSLDSPMNTEAFF

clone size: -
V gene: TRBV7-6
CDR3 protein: CASSLGLAGDSEQYF

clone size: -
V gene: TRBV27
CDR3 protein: CASSLSGDTSDTQYF

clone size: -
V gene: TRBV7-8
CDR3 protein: CASSPVGGSGGNTIYF

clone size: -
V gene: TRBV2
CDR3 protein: CASTPGLSNTGELFF

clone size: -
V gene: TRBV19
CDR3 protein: CASSMGDHRGFYEQYF

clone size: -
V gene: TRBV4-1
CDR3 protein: CASSQGGTGGFYTF

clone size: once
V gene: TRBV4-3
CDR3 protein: CASSQDSFSYQETQYF

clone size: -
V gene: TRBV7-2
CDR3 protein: CASSSRTRTYEQYF

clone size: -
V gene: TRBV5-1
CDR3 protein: CASSGTVSYEQYF

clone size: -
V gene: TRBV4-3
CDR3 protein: CASSLGRAGESYNEQFF

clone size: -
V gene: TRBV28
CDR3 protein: CASSLGGAYYGYTF

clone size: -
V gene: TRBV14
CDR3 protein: CASSSGLQSEQYF

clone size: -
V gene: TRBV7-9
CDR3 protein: CASSQTSFMNTEAFF

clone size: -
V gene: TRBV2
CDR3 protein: CASTPETVKNNEQFF

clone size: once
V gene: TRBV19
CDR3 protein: CASRGATGGTTEANYGYTF

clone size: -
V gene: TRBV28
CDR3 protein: CASSLPREYSNQPQHF

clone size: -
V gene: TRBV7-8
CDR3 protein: CASSRGQVLASGANVLTF

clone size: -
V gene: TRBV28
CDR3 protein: CASSWTLEGDQPQHF

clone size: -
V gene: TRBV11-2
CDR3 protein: CASSLEGETSQPQHF

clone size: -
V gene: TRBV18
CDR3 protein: CASSPIGTEATEAFF

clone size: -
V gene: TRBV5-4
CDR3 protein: CASSPDRGGYGYTF

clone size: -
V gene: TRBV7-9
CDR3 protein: CASSFPGQINYGYTF

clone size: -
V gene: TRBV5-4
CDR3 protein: CASSRMTGGAYTQYF

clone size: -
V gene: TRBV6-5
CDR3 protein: CASSDGRREKLFF

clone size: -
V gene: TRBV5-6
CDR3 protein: CASSHGTGQTEAFF